This TCR beta chain was found in a study of CD8+ T cells in alopecia areata. Study background: Treated individuals took tofacitinib by mouth, 5 to 10 mg twice daily. Tofacitinib administration persisted for 6 to 18 months, succeeded by 6 months off drug. Scoring treated patients' severity relied on the percentage of scalp area affected. Study-level results: Scalp clonality, along with expanded CD8+ clones among the top 100, was significantly decreased by tofacitinib.

This clone was found a few times. Its specificity is unknown. As for treatment: oral pan-JAK inhibitor, 5-10 mg twice daily. TCR sequencing used cDNA made by reverse transcription of extracted RNA. The method was immunoSEQ multiplex PCR; TCRdb's version includes in-frame clones alone and lacks a portion of them. The sample carries roughly 92,000 clones, approximately 70% recorded once. CDR3 size: 16 residues. V gave up 5 bases and J gave up 3 bases, with 16 bases separating them. The germline gives CDR1 SEHNR, CDR2 FQNEAQ (reference sequence). The TCR comes from a human donor with alopecia areata. This chain connects TRBV7-9 to TRBJ2-2; a weak D match, TRBD1 (6 bases). The sample here was CD8+ T cells sorted from blood, taken around week 46, from a patient treated with tofacitinib. CDR3 nucleotide sequence: TGTGCCAGCAGCCGTACAGGGAGTGGAGACACCGGGGAGCTGTTTTTT. It yields the protein CASSRTGSGDTGELFF.